A selection of T cell receptor beta chains follows, all from one sample in a study of cytomegalovirus exposure and HLA in healthy donors. The method was immunoSEQ multiplex PCR; TCRdb's version includes in-frame clones alone and lacks a portion of them. Counted here are about 360,000 clones, roughly 85% occurring once; the ten biggest clones make up around 0.8%. What was sequenced was PBMCs. The source of these receptors is a woman between 18 and 30 years old in good health and CMV-seronegative. Both conserved end residues are part of each CDR3. D genes are given only for firm matches. The size of a clone is reported for some rows only, either as once, few or many, or as a class for expanded clones.

size	V	J	D	CDR3	DNA
once	TRBV4-1	TRBJ2-7	.	CASSQSGTGKSYEQYF	TGCGCCAGCAGCCAGAGCGGGACAGGCAAATCCTACGAGCAGTACTTC
.	TRBV7-2	TRBJ1-4	.	CASSLASGRRGAKLFF	TGTGCCAGCAGCTTGGCCTCTGGACGCCGGGGTGCAAAACTGTTTTTT
.	TRBV6-5	TRBJ2-1	.	CASSYSPALSGDEQFF	TGTGCCAGCAGTTACTCTCCAGCCCTGTCAGGGGATGAGCAGTTCTTC
few	TRBV5-1	TRBJ1-1	.	CASSLGPENTEAFF	TGCGCCAGCAGCTTGGGGCCAGAGAACACTGAAGCTTTCTTT
.	TRBV5-8	TRBJ1-5	TRBD1	CASSLVTGVYEQPQHF	TGTGCCAGCAGCTTGGTAACAGGGGTTTATGAACAGCCCCAGCATTTT
.	TRBV28	TRBJ2-3	TRBD1	CASSILTGGTDTQYF	TGTGCCAGCAGTATCTTGACAGGGGGTACAGATACGCAGTATTTT
.	TRBV7-6	TRBJ2-7	TRBD2	CASSFSGGSYEQYF	TGTGCCAGCAGTTTCTCGGGGGGTAGCTACGAGCAGTACTTC
.	TRBV4-1	TRBJ2-1	.	CASSHRGFDEQFF	TGCGCCAGCAGCCATAGGGGGTTCGATGAGCAGTTCTTC
.	TRBV7-9	TRBJ2-7	TRBD2	CASSTSGRGYEQYF	TGTGCCAGCAGCACCAGCGGGAGGGGGTACGAGCAGTACTTC
.	TRBV7-9	TRBJ1-1	.	CASSLDRAGIGEAFF	TGTGCCAGCAGCTTAGATCGGGCAGGGATTGGTGAAGCTTTCTTT
.	TRBV27	TRBJ2-7	TRBD2	CASSLWTSGSYEQYF	TGTGCCAGCAGTTTATGGACTAGCGGATCCTACGAGCAGTACTTC
.	TRBV14	TRBJ2-5	TRBD1	CARSPGGVETQYF	TGTGCCAGGTCGCCAGGGGGCGTAGAGACCCAGTACTTC
.	TRBV28	TRBJ1-5	.	CASSRQSNQPQHF	TGTGCCAGCAGCCGACAGAGCAATCAGCCCCAGCATTTT
.	TRBV15	TRBJ1-2	TRBD1	CATSRRGSDRAQGYTF	TGTGCCACCAGCAGACGAGGCTCGGACAGGGCCCAAGGCTACACCTTC
.	TRBV20-1	TRBJ2-4	.	CSARLLGRQYF	TGCAGTGCTAGATTACTAGGGCGTCAGTACTTC
.	TRBV7-6	TRBJ1-5	.	CASSFGGDGKYQPQHF	TGTGCCAGCAGCTTTGGTGGAGACGGAAAGTATCAGCCCCAGCATTTT
.	TRBV7-7	TRBJ2-7	.	CASSLGAGPTYEQYF	TGTGCCAGCAGCTTAGGGGCAGGGCCAACCTACGAGCAGTACTTC
.	TRBV5-4	TRBJ1-4	TRBD1	CASSPGQGFNEKLFF	TGTGCCAGCAGCCCCGGACAGGGCTTTAATGAAAAACTGTTTTTT
.	TRBV2	TRBJ2-6	.	CASSGRKVTHEAGANVLTF	TGTGCCAGCAGTGGACGGAAGGTTACACACGAGGCTGGGGCCAACGTCCTGACTTTC
few	TRBV2	TRBJ1-1	.	CASSSGNTEAFF	TGTGCCAGCAGTTCGGGGAACACTGAAGCTTTCTTT
.	TRBV27	TRBJ1-2	TRBD1	CASTMTGVSNYGYTF	TGTGCCAGCACTATGACAGGGGTTTCAAACTATGGCTACACCTTC
.	TRBV6-1	TRBJ2-1	TRBD2	CASSGTSGYNEQFF	TGTGCCAGCAGCGGGACTAGCGGGTACAATGAGCAGTTCTTC
.	TRBV2	TRBJ1-1	TRBD1	CASWGTGNTEAFF	TGTGCCAGCTGGGGGACAGGGAACACTGAAGCTTTCTTT
.	TRBV5-4	TRBJ1-1	.	CASSPPQGNTEAFF	TGTGCCAGCAGCCCCCCCCAGGGGAACACTGAAGCTTTCTTT
.	TRBV2	TRBJ2-7	TRBD1	CAIESGTGGFYEQYF	TGTGCCATCGAATCCGGGACAGGGGGCTTCTACGAGCAGTACTTC
.	TRBV6-6	TRBJ1-6	.	CASSYVVVGRNSPLHF	TGTGCCAGCAGTTATGTAGTTGTGGGGAGGAACTCACCCCTCCACTTT
.	TRBV27	TRBJ2-1	TRBD2	CASSGLAGGDEQFF	TGTGCCAGCAGCGGACTAGCGGGAGGGGATGAGCAGTTCTTC
.	TRBV2	TRBJ2-2	TRBD2	CASSERLAGVNGELFF	TGTGCCAGCAGTGAGAGACTAGCGGGAGTTAACGGGGAGCTGTTTTTT